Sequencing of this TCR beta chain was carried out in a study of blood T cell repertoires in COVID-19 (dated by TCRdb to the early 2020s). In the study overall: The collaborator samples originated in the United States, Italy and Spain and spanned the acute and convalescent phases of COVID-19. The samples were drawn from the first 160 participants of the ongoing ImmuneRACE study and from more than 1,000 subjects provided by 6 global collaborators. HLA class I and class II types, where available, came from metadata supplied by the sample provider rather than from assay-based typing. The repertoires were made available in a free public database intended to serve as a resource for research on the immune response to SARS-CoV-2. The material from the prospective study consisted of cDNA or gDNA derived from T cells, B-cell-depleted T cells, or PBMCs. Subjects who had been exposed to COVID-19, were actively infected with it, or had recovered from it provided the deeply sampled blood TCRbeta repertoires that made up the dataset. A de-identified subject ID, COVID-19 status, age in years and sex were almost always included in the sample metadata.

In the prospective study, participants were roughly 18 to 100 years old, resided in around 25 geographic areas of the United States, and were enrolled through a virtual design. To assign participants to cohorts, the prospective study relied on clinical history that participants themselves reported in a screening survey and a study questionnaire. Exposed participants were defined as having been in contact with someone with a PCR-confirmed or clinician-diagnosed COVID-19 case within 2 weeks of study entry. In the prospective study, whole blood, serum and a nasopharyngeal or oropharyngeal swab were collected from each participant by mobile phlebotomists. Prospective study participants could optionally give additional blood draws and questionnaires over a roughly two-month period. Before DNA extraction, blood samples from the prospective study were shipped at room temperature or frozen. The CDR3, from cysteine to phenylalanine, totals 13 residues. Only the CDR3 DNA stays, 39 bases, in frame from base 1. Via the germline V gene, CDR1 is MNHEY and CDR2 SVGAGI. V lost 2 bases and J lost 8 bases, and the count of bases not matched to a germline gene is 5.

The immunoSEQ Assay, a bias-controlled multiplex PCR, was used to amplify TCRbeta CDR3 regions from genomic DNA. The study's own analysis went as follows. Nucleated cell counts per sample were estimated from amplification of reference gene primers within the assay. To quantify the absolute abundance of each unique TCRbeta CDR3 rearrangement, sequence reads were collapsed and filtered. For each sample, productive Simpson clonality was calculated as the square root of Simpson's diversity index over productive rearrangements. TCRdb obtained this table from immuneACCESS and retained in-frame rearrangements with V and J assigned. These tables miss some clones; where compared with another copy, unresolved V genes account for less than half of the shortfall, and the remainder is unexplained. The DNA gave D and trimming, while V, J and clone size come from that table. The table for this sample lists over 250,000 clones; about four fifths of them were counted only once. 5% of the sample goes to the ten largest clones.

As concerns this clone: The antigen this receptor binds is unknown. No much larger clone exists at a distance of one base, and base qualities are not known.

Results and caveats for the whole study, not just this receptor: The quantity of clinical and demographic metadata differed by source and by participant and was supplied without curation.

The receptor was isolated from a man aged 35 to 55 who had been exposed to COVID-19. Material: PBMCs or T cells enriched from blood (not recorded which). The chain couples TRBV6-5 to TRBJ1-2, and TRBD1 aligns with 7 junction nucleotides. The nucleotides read TGTGCCAGCAGTTACGACAGGGAATGGGGCTACACCTTC. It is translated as CASSYDREWGYTF.